The next 5 T cell receptor beta chains were all read from a single sample in a study of cytomegalovirus exposure and HLA in healthy donors. PCR was performed using 60 Vbeta and 13 Jbeta primers. Clones were sequenced by immunoSEQ multiplex PCR, and TCRdb holds only the in-frame ones, with some missing. The table has 90,000 to 100,000 clones, about two thirds seen once. The sample taken for sequencing was PBMCs. These receptor sequences come from a man aged 50 to 59 in good health and CMV-seronegative.

The V gene is TRBV15, the J gene TRBJ1-2; 8 positions match TRBD1. The CDR3 is 15 residues long. With 2 bases clipped from V and 4 bases from J, the junction kept 6 bases outside the gene matches. Germline assignment: CDR1 LNHNV and CDR2 YYDKDF (reference sequence). CDR3 residues: CATSRHQTGGYGYTF. The CDR3 coding sequence is TGTGCCACCAGCAGACACCAAACAGGGGGCTATGGCTACACCTTC.

There are a few counts of this clone. The chain links TRBV10-1 to TRBJ2-3; 7 positions match TRBD1. Germline V CDR1 and CDR2: WNHNN, SYGVQD (reference sequence). V was pared by 2 bases and J by 5 bases, with 7 bases of the junction left unmatched. The CDR3 spans 15 residues. The CDR3 DNA reads TGCGCCAGCAGTGAGGGGCAGGGGGTACAAGATACGCAGTATTTT. It yields the protein CASSEGQGVQDTQYF.

This chain links TRBV28 with TRBJ2-3; 8 nucleotides agree with TRBD2. The V gene end was trimmed by 8 bases and the J gene end by 6 bases; junction bases not matched to a gene: 13. The CDR3 extends over 15 amino acids. CDR1 and CDR2 (germline): MDHEN, SYDVKM. The CDR3 DNA reads as TGTGCCAGCGGGTTGACTAGCGCAGGGGCGGATACGCAGTATTTT. It codes for CASGLTSAGADTQYF.

This clone has more than one count but fewer than ten. The CDR3 is CASSYDLEGYTEAFF. The CDR3 DNA sequence: TGTGCCAGCAGCTATGACCTCGAGGGATACACTGAAGCTTTCTTT. The chain links TRBV5-4 to TRBJ1-1, with D unresolved. The V end was cut by 3 bases, the J end by 3 bases, with 15 bases between. The germline V gene has CDR1 SGHNT and CDR2 YYREEE (reference sequence). This CDR3 is built from 15 residues.

The J gene is TRBJ2-5, the V gene TRBV21-1; the table calls TRBD1, which could not be checked here. TRBV21-1 represents a pseudogene. The CDR3 has 13 residues. The DNA of the CDR3 is TGTGCCAGCCAAAATCGACAGGGTGAGACCCAGTACTTC. Residues: CASQNRQGETQYF.